Following are 23 T cell receptor beta chains from one sample sequenced in a study of T cell responses to AZD1222 COVID-19 vaccine. Some clones are missing from TCRdb's copy, which holds only in-frame ones; the method was immunoSEQ multiplex PCR. The table lists 150,000 or so clones, approximately 93% of them singletons, with about 0.9% in the top ten. This specimen consisted of peripheral blood, obtained on day 0 of AZD1222 vaccination. The receptor source for this set is an adult in good health.

The V and J genes are TRBV7-2 and TRBJ1-2, with D tentatively TRBD1 (5 bases). This CDR3 is 14 amino acids long. V was shortened by 5 bases and J by 10 bases, with 20 bases between the two germline ends. Germline V gene data show CDR1 as SGHTA and CDR2 as FQGNSA. CDR3 sequence reads: CASSRTGTEGNYTF. The CDR3 coding sequence is TGTGCCAGCAGCCGTACCGGGACCGAAGGCAACTACACCTTC.

The J gene is TRBJ2-3, the V gene TRBV7-3; perhaps TRBD2 as D (6 bases). Trimming removed 5 bases at V and 6 bases at J, with 15 bases between. CDR1 and CDR2 (germline): SGHTA, FQGTGA. This CDR3 comprises 14 residues. The CDR3 DNA sequence: TGTGCCAGCAGCCGGAACGGGGGAACCGATACGCAGTATTTT. This translates into CASSRNGGTDTQYF.

The genes are TRBV11-3 and TRBJ1-6; TRBD1 agrees at 7 bases. CDR3 length: 15 residues. J was trimmed by 7 bases and V by 5 bases; bases with no gene match: 8. Germline V gene data show CDR1 as SGHNT and CDR2 as YENEEA. In nucleotides, the CDR3 is TGTGCCAGCAGCGGACGGACAGGAATAAATTCACCCCTCCACTTT. Translating gives CASSGRTGINSPLHF.

The chain carries TRBV4-1 and TRBJ2-3; D perhaps matches TRBD2 (6 bases). CDR1 MGHRA and CDR2 YSYEKL come from the germline V gene. V was cut by 4 bases and J by 8 bases, with 13 bases left in between. This CDR3 is built from 13 residues. The CDR3 region has the DNA TGCGCCAGCAGCCTGCAGGTGCGGGGTACGCAGTATTTT. Translating it yields CASSLQVRGTQYF.

The CDR3 is CASTLGGTEAFF. CDR3 sequence (DNA): TGTGCCAGCACCCTCGGGGGCACTGAAGCTTTCTTT. The genes are TRBV11-2 and TRBJ1-1, with D possibly being TRBD1 (5 bases). V was trimmed by 7 bases and J by 4 bases, leaving 10 bases between them. The germline CDR1 and CDR2 sequences are SGHAT and FQNNGV. CDR3 length: 12 residues. Full variable domain (remainder filled in from reference TRBV11-2 and TRBJ1-1): EAGVAQSPRYKIIEKRQSVAFWCNPISGHATLYWYQQILGQGPKLLIQFQNNGVVDDSQLPKDRFSAERLKGVDSTLKIQPAKLEDSAVYLCASTLGGTEAFFGQGTRLTVV.

V usage is TRBV5-6 and J usage is TRBJ1-3; D gene unclear. V was trimmed by 2 bases and J by 1 base, leaving 7 bases between them. Looked up from germline, CDR1 is SGHDT and CDR2 is YYEEEE. The CDR3 consists of 14 residues. The CDR3: CASSFQRSGNTIYF. The CDR3 nucleotides read TGTGCCAGCAGCTTCCAGCGATCTGGAAACACCATATATTTT.

The V call is TRBV3-1 (or the pseudogene TRBV3-2), the J call TRBJ2-3, with D perhaps TRBD2 (7 bases). V lost 3 bases and J lost 2, with 9 bases in between. Germline V CDR1 and CDR2: LGHDT, YNNKEL (reference sequence). This CDR3 is 14 amino acids long. CDR3 loop: CASSQRGPTDTQYF. CDR3 nucleotide sequence: TGTGCCAGCAGCCAGCGGGGGCCCACAGATACGCAGTATTTT.

The V and J genes are TRBV28 and TRBJ1-1; weak D call: TRBD1 (6 bases). The CDR3 consists of 15 residues. Trimming left V 5 bases short and J 1 base short, with 14 bases between. Germline-derived CDR1 and CDR2 are MDHEN and SYDVKM. The CDR3 here is CASSAPGTQNTEAFF. Here the CDR3 DNA reads TGTGCCAGCAGTGCCCCCGGGACACAGAACACTGAAGCTTTCTTT.

The chain combines TRBV7-3 with TRBJ2-7, with 8 bases lining up with TRBD1. There are 12 residues in the CDR3. V was pared by 4 bases and J by 10 bases, with 6 bases of the junction left unmatched. Germline CDR1 is SGHTA and CDR2 is FQGTGA. CDR3 sequence reads: CASSSTDRVQYF. The CDR3 coding sequence is TGTGCCAGCAGCTCAACGGACAGGGTACAGTACTTC.

This chain uses TRBV29-1 with TRBJ2-1; possible D gene TRBD1, 6 bases. Trimming stripped 6 bases from V and 7 bases from J, with 16 bases between. The CDR3 is 13 amino acids. From germline, CDR1 is SQVTM and CDR2 ANQGSEA. CDR3 nucleotides: TGCAGCGTCCGGGACATATCCACGAATGAGCAGTTCTTC. Translation: CSVRDISTNEQFF.

The genes are TRBV3-1 (or the pseudogene TRBV3-2) and TRBJ2-1; the match to TRBD2 covers 14 bases. Germline V lookup: CDR1 LGHDT, CDR2 YNNKEL (reference sequence). The CDR3 runs 18 residues. Trimming at V came to 4 bases and at J to 6 bases, leaving 11 bases not matched to a gene. The CDR3 DNA is TGTGCCAGCAGCCCCCCCTCCCGGACTAGCGGGGGGAGCAATGAGCAGTTCTTC. This gives the protein CASSPPSRTSGGSNEQFF.

The count of this clone is one. The CDR3 protein is CASRSPRGYNEQFF. For the CDR3, the DNA is TGTGCCAGCAGGTCCCCCCGGGGGTACAATGAGCAGTTCTTC. The gene calls are TRBV3-1 (or the pseudogene TRBV3-2) and TRBJ2-1; D possibly corresponds to TRBD2 (6 bases). Germline CDR1 reads LGHDT; CDR2 reads YNNKEL (reference sequence). V lost 6 bases to trimming and J lost 4 bases, with 13 bases between them. This CDR3 comprises 14 residues.

This chain uses TRBV2 with TRBJ1-3; no clear D gene. This CDR3 is built from 14 residues. V lost 4 bases and J lost 2, with 9 bases in between. Germline V lookup: CDR1 SNHLY, CDR2 FYNNEI. The CDR3 DNA is TGTGCCAGCAGTGTGGACCAACCTGGAAACACCATATATTTT. Translated, it gives CASSVDQPGNTIYF.

The J gene is TRBJ1-2, the V gene TRBV7-2; 8 bases are a match to TRBD1. This CDR3 has 14 residues. V shed 1 base and J 5 bases; nucleotides not matched to a gene: 3. Germline CDR1 is SGHTA and CDR2 is FQGNSA. In nucleotides, the CDR3 is TGTGCCAGCAGCTTAGGTACAGGGGGATATGGCTACACCTTC. It encodes CASSLGTGGYGYTF.

This chain links TRBV7-2 with TRBJ1-5; D unresolved. Per germline, CDR1 SGHTA and CDR2 FQGNSA. V dropped 1 base and J dropped 3 bases, with 4 bases sitting between them. This CDR3 region has 13 residues. CDR3 sequence (DNA): TGTGCCAGCAGCTTAGTTTACAATCAGCCCCAGCATTTT. Translated, it gives CASSLVYNQPQHF.

This CDR3 is CASSPPRGGAEAFF. The CDR3 DNA follows: TGTGCCAGCTCACCACCGCGGGGAGGAGCTGAAGCTTTCTTT. The rearrangement joins TRBV18 to TRBJ1-1; D uncertain. Trimming took off 0 bases at V and 6 bases at J, with 11 bases between the two ends. CDR1 is KGHSH and CDR2 is LQKENI in the germline V gene. CDR3 size: 14 residues.

The rearrangement joins TRBV11-3 to TRBJ2-2; TRBD1 aligns across 8 bases. Trimming took 0 bases from V and 4 from J; bases not matched to a gene: 10. CDR1 is SGHNT and CDR2 is YENEEA in the germline V gene. The CDR3 runs 18 residues. The CDR3 loop is CASSLDIWDRISTGELFF. The DNA of the CDR3 is TGTGCCAGCAGCTTAGATATATGGGACAGGATCTCCACCGGGGAGCTGTTTTTT.

A remark on this clone: At one boundary the junction diverges from the germline segment, which might be a read error. The chain recombines TRBV11-3 with TRBJ1-1; D is uncertain. Germline CDR1 is SGHNT and CDR2 is YENEEA. There are 13 residues in the CDR3. The CDR3 sequence: CASRLRGEAEAFF. CDR3 coding DNA: TGTGCCAGCAGGCTACGCGGGGAGGCTGAAGCATTCTTT.

The rearrangement joins TRBV6-5 to TRBJ2-3, with D perhaps being TRBD1 or TRBD2 (5 bases each). Deletions cut 6 bases from V and 3 bases from J, with 16 bases between. CDR1 MNHEY and CDR2 SVGAGI come from the germline V gene. The CDR3 consists of 15 residues. CDR3 coding DNA: TGTGCCAGCAGCCGAAATGGGGGAAGAACAGATACGCAGTATTTT. It encodes CASSRNGGRTDTQYF.

J is TRBJ2-7 and V is TRBV4-1; TRBD2 matches 11 bases. This CDR3 is 13 amino acids long. J gave up 7 bases and V 8 bases, and 7 bases lay outside the gene matches. In germline, CDR1 is MGHRA, CDR2 YSYEKL. In DNA form, the CDR3 reads TGCGCCAGCTCCCTAGCGGGGGGACGGGAGCAGTACTTC. Its protein product is CASSLAGGREQYF.

The sample holds one count of this clone. The chain combines TRBV4-1 with TRBJ2-1, with 11 bases matching TRBD2. This CDR3 is built from 15 residues. Germline V gene lookup returns CDR1 MGHRA and CDR2 YSYEKL. J gave up 9 bases and V 3 bases, and 7 bases lay outside the gene matches. The CDR3, as DNA: TGCGCCAGCAGCCAGGGACTAGCGGTACGAAGTGAGCAGTTCTTC. This encodes CASSQGLAVRSEQFF.

This clone was found once. The chain has TRBV7-2 and TRBJ1-1; D perhaps matches TRBD1 (5 bases). The CDR3 loop spans 15 amino acids. Germline CDR1 and CDR2: SGHTA and FQGNSA. Trimming shortened V by 2 bases and J by 0 bases, and 10 bases separated the two germline ends. The CDR3 loop reads CASSLWGGLNTEAFF. DNA of the CDR3: TGTGCCAGCAGCTTATGGGGCGGGTTGAACACTGAAGCTTTCTTT.

The chain has TRBV13 and TRBJ1-3, with a possible D match to TRBD1 (6 bases). Germline V CDR1 and CDR2: PRHDT, FYEKMQ (reference sequence). The V gene lost 10 bases and the J gene lost 0 bases, with 13 bases spanning the gap. The CDR3 spans 14 residues. The CDR3 spells CATRRTASGNTIYF. DNA for the CDR3: TGTGCCACCAGAAGGACAGCCTCTGGAAACACCATATATTTT.